This T cell receptor (beta chain) was sequenced during a study of CD8 T cells in Susac syndrome (dated by TCRdb to the late 2010s). General notes on the study: The study used repertoire sequencing to test whether antigen drove CD8+ T cell activation and differentiation in Susac syndrome. What the authors observed across the whole study: The study acknowledged that relatively few individuals were included in the TCR sequencing and HLA analysis.

As regards this clonotype: The clone's antigen remains unknown. Base-call qualities are not available, and no considerably larger clone is one nucleotide away.

Peripheral blood CD8+ and CD4+ T cells from healthy donors, Susac syndrome patients and multiple sclerosis patients were profiled by high-throughput TCR beta sequencing. Healthy donors were included as age- and sex-matched controls. Bulk CD8+ and CD4+ T cells were purified by magnetic negative isolation, while CD8+ TEMRA cells were enriched using FACS. Blood was collected in EDTA tubes and processed within 24 hours, with PBMCs isolated through density gradient centrifugation. PBMCs intended for TCR sequencing were frozen in liquid nitrogen and were later thawed in a 37 degrees C water bath. The sorted or isolated CD4+, CD8+ and CD8+ TEMRA cells reached a purity of at least 90%. RNA was extracted using the RNeasy kit, and roughly 0.5 to 1 ug of the RNA was reverse transcribed with random hexamers. The immunoSEQ multiplex PCR assay, which covers 54 Vbeta and 13 Jbeta segments, was used to amplify TCR beta CDR3 regions. Bias from PCR amplification was corrected by using a synthetic template baseline for primer optimization and for computational correction. The published analysis was carried out like this. Only productive sequences were kept, with reads annotated to V, D and J genes according to IMGT and analyzed in immunoSEQ Analyzer. Clonality was calculated as one minus the Shannon entropy normalized by log2 of the number of productive unique sequences. For each patient and control, public and private clones were evaluated among the 100 most prevalent clones. Susac-specific clones were defined as absent from healthy and MS cohorts, over a thousand published viral clones and other ImmuneACCESS disease sequences. TCRdb trimmed public reads at Q25 via fastp, called clones via MiXCR and kept in-frame beta chains. A single entry per CDR3 protein holds the most common genes and DNA from its merged rows. TCRdb assigned the V and J calls; the authors' analysis was not used. This sample gives around 190,000 distinct CDR3 sequences in total; approximately 94% of them show up just once. Clones ranked in the top ten supply around 0.1% of the sample.

Trimmed from V: 1 base; trimmed from J: 2 bases; junction bases lacking a gene match: 2. Counted from cysteine to phenylalanine, this CDR3 has 15 amino acids. Just CDR3 DNA is preserved here, 45 bases in frame from base 1. Reading the germline V gene gives CDR1 SGHRS and CDR2 YFSETQ. The sample taken for sequencing was CD4+ T cells from PBMCs. This chain is built from TRBV5-1 and TRBJ2-2, with 7 central nucleotides matching TRBD1. This clonotype was sampled from a human donor in good health. The CDR3: CASSLRDSNTGELFF. The sequence in DNA is TGCGCCAGCAGCTTGCGGGACAGCAACACCGGGGAGCTGTTTTTT. Extended through the reference TRBV5-1 and TRBJ2-2 proteins, this CDR3 yields the full variable domain: KAGVTQTPRYLIKTRGQQVTLSCSPISGHRSVSWYQQTPGQGLQFLFEYFSETQRNKGNFPGRFSGRQFSNSRSEMNVSTLELGDSALYLCASSLRDSNTGELFFGEGSRLTVL.